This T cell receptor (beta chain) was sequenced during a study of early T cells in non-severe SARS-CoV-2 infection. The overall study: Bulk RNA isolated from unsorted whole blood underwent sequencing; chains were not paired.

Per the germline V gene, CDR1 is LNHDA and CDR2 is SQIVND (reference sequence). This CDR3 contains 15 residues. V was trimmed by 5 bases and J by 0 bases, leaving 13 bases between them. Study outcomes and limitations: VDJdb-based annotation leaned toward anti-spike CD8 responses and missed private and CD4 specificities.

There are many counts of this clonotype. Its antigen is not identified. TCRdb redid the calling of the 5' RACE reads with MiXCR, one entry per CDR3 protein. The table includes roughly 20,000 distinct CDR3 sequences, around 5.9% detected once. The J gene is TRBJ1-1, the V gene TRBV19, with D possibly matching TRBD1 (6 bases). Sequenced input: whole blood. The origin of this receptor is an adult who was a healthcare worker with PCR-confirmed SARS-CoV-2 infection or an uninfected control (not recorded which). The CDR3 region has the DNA TGTGCCAGTAGTCGGCAGGGGACAATGAACACTGAAGCTTTCTTT. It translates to CASSRQGTMNTEAFF. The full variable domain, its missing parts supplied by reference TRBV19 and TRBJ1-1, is DGGITQSPKYLFRKEGQNVTLSCEQNLNHDAMYWYRQDPGQGLRLIYYSQIVNDFQKGDIAEGYSVSREKKESFPLTVTSAQKNPTAFYLCASSRQGTMNTEAFFGQGTRLTVV.